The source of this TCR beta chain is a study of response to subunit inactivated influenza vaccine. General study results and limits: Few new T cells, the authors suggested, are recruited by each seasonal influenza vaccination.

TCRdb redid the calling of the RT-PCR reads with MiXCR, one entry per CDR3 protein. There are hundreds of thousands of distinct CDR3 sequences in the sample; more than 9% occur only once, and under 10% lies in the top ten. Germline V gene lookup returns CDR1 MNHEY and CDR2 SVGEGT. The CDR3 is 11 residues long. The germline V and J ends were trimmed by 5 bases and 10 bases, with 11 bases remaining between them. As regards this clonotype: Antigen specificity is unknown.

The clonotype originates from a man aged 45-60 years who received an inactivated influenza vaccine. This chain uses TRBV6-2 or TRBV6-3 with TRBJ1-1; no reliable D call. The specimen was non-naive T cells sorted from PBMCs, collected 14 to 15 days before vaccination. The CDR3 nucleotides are TGTGCCAGCAGTCCGAAGGAGGGAGCTTTCTTT. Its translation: CASSPKEGAFF.